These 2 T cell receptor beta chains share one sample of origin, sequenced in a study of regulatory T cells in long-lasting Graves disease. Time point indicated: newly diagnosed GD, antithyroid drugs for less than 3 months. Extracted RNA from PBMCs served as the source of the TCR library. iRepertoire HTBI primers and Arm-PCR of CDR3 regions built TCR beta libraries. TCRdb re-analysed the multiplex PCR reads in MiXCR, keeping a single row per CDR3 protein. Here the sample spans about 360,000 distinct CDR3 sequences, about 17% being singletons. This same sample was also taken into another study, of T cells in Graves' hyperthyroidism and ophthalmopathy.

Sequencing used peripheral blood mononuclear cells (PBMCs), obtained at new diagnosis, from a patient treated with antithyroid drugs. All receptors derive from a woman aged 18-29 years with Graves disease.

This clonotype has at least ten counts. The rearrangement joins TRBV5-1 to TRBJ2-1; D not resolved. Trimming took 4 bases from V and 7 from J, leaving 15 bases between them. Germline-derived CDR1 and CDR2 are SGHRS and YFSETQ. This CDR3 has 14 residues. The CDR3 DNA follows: TGCGCCAGCAGCACCCAAGGGTTAGATAATGAGCAGTTCTTC. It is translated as CASSTQGLDNEQFF.

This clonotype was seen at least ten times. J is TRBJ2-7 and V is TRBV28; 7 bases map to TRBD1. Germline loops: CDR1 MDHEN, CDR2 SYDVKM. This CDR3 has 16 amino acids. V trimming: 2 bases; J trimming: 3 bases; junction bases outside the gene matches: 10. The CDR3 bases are TGTGCCAGCAGTTTACTGGACAGGCCCTTTGGCTACGAGCAGTACTTC. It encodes CASSLLDRPFGYEQYF.